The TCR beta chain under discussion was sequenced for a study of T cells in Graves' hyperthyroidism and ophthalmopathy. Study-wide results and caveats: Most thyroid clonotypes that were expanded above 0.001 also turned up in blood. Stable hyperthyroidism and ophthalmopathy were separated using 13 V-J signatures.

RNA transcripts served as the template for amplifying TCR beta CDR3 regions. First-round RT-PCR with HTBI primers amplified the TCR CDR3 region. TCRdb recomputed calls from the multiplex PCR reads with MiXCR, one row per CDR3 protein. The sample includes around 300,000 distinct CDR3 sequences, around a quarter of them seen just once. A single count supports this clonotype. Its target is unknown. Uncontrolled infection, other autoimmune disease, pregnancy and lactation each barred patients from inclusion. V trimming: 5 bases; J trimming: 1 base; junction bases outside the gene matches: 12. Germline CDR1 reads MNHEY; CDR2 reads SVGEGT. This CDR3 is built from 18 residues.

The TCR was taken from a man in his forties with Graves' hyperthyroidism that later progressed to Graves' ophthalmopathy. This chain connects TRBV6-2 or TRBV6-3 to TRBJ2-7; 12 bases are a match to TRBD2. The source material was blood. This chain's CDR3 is CASSPLAGGRQVSYEQYF. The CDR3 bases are TGTGCCAGCAGTCCTCTAGCGGGAGGGCGTCAGGTGTCCTACGAGCAGTACTTC.